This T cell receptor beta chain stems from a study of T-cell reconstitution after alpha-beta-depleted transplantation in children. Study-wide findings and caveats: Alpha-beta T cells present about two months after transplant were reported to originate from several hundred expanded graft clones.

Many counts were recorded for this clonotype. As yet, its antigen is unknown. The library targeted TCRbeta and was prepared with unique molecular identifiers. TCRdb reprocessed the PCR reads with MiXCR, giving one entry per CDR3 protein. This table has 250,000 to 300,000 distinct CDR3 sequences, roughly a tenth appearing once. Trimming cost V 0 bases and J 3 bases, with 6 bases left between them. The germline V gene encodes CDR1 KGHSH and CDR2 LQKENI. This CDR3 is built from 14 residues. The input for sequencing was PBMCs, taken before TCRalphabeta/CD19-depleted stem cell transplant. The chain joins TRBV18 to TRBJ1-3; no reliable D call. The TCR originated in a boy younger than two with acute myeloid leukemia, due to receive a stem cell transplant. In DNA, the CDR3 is TGTGCCAGCTCACCACCGGCAGGTGGAAACACCATATATTTT. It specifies CASSPPAGGNTIYF.